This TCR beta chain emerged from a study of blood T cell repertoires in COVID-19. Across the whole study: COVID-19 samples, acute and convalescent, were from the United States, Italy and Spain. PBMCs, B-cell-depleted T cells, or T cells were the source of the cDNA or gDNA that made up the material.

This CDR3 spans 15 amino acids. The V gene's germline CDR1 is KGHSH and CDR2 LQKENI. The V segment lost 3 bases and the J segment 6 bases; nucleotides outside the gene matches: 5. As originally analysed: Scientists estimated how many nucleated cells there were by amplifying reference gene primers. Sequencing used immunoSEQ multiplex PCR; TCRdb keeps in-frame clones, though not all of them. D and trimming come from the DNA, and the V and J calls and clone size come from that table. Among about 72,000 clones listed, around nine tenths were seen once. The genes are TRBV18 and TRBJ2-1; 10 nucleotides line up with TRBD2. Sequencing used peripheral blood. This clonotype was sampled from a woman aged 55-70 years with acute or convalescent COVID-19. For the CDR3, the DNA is TGTGCCAGCTCACCCGGACTAGCGGTTCTCAATGAGCAGTTCTTC. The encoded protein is CASSPGLAVLNEQFF.